The clone carrying this TCR beta chain has at least ten counts. Its antigen is not identified. This specimen comes from a study of Graves' ophthalmopathy and Graves' hyperthyroidism. Turning to the study itself: Peripheral blood (taken before any treatment) was collected at initial diagnosis.

Study results and caveats: Blood samples also showed most expanded thyroid clonotypes exceeding 0.001 frequency.

RNA transcripts provided the template for amplifying TCR beta CDR3 regions. The library came from an HTBI-primed first-round RT-PCR and a second-round multiplex PCR. Each CDR3 protein gets one entry after TCRdb re-called the multiplex PCR reads with MiXCR. The table includes some 400,000 distinct CDR3 sequences, approximately 20% detected once. As diagnostic evidence, clinical symptoms, serum thyroxine, TRAb, thyroid ultrasound and orbital computed tomography were relied upon. Germline CDR1 and CDR2: SNHLY and FYNNEI. The CDR3 is made up of 15 amino acids. The V gene end was trimmed by 4 bases and the J gene end by 5 bases; junction bases not matched to a gene: 9.

The rearrangement links TRBV2 to TRBJ1-1; the match to TRBD1 covers 8 bases. Specimen: peripheral blood. The receptor was isolated from a woman between 18 and 29 years old with Graves' ophthalmopathy. CDR3 in amino acids: CASSVPTGGSTEAFF. The CDR3 bases are TGTGCCAGCAGTGTTCCTACAGGGGGTTCGACTGAAGCTTTCTTT.